These 25 T cell receptor beta chains were all obtained from the same sample, sequenced in a study of beta chain features in type 1 diabetes. Overall study results and limits: Patients with Type 1 diabetes showed moderately but significantly shorter TCRB CDR3s in all four CD4+ subsets.

Every isolated RNA sample was fully reverse transcribed, so sequencing captured expressed TCRB transcripts. TCRdb's copy holds only in-frame clones and misses some; the assay was immunoSEQ multiplex PCR. The repertoire holds 250,000 to 300,000 clones, with around 24% as singletons. These receptors' antigens are unknown. Specimen: naive CD4+ T cells from blood. The receptors derive from a woman aged 30 to 39 with type 1 diabetes.

This clone was detected a few times. The chain uses TRBV29-1 and TRBJ2-7; TRBD1 aligns across 7 bases. Germline assignment: CDR1 SQVTM and CDR2 ANQGSEA. The CDR3 sequence is 12 residues long. With 7 bases clipped from V and 2 bases from J, the junction kept 5 bases outside the gene matches. CDR3 coding DNA: TGCAGCGCTGGACAGGCGACCTACGAGCAGTACTTC. This translates into CSAGQATYEQYF.

V usage is TRBV2 and J usage is TRBJ2-5, with TRBD1 identical over 7 bases. J was trimmed by 4 bases and V by 6 bases; bases with no gene match: 8. The CDR3 is 14 amino acids. Germline CDR1 is SNHLY and CDR2 is FYNNEI. The CDR3 here is CASRNRGRGETQYF. The CDR3 DNA follows: TGTGCCAGCAGGAACAGGGGACGAGGAGAGACCCAGTACTTC.

The chain joins TRBV10-3 to TRBJ1-1; 7 nucleotides align to TRBD1. The CDR3 extends over 13 amino acids. The germline V gene encodes CDR1 ENHRY and CDR2 SYGVKD. V lost 6 bases, J lost 4 bases, and 5 bases stayed unmatched. The CDR3 here is CAIRETGPTEAFF. The CDR3 DNA reads as TGTGCCATCAGGGAGACAGGGCCCACTGAAGCTTTCTTT.

This clone was counted a few times. CDR3 amino acids: CASSERSGELSTETQYF. CDR3 coding DNA: TGTGCCAGCAGTGAGAGATCAGGGGAGCTTTCAACGGAGACCCAGTACTTC. The chain has TRBV25-1 and TRBJ2-5, with D tentatively TRBD1 (6 bases). Germline CDR1 is MGHDK and CDR2 is SYGVNS. The germline V and J ends were trimmed by 3 bases and 5 bases, with 22 bases remaining between them. This CDR3 comprises 17 residues.

Comments on this clone: The same CDR3 also results from other DNA sequences found in this sample. The rearrangement uses TRBV7-2 and TRBJ1-5, with 8 nucleotides matching TRBD1. Per the germline V gene, CDR1 is SGHTA and CDR2 is FQGNSA. The CDR3 has 13 residues. V lost 6 bases and J lost 7; bases outside the gene matches: 5. CDR3 protein: CASSSQGDQPQHF. CDR3 sequence (DNA): TGTGCCAGCAGTTCACAGGGGGACCAGCCCCAGCATTTT.

This chain connects TRBV10-3 to TRBJ2-7; D is possibly TRBD1 (6 bases). CDR3 size: 13 residues. Trimming removed 7 bases at V and 4 bases at J, with 14 bases between. The germline gives CDR1 ENHRY, CDR2 SYGVKD. The CDR3 region is CAITETGSYEQYF. CDR3 sequence (DNA): TGTGCCATCACCGAGACAGGCTCATACGAGCAGTACTTC.

This clone has just a few counts. The chain recombines TRBV2 with TRBJ2-5; TRBD2 matches 7 bases. The germline gives CDR1 SNHLY, CDR2 FYNNEI. There are 15 residues in the CDR3. Losses at the gene ends were 2 bases for V and 5 bases for J; bases not matched to a gene: 8. In nucleotides, the CDR3 is TGTGCCAGCAGTGAATGGGCGGGAGATGGTGAGACCCAGTACTTC. This gives the protein CASSEWAGDGETQYF. The variable domain in full, completed from reference TRBV2 and TRBJ2-5, reads EPEVTQTPSHQVTQMGQEVILRCVPISNHLYFYWYRQILGQKVEFLVSFYNNEISEKSEIFDDQFSVERPDGSNFTLKIRSTKLEDSAMYFCASSEWAGDGETQYFGPGTRLLVL.

This clone was recorded a few times. V usage is TRBV25-1 and J usage is TRBJ2-7; no clear D gene. Germline-derived CDR1 and CDR2 are MGHDK and SYGVNS. The CDR3 runs to 11 residues. Trimming pared 4 bases from V and 3 bases from J, leaving 4 bases between. The CDR3 DNA sequence: TGTGCCAGCAGTGTCTACTACGAGCAGTACTTC. Its translation is CASSVYYEQYF.

CDR3 nucleotide sequence: TGTGCCACCAGAGGAGAGAATGCCTACAATGAGCAGTTCTTC. This codes for CATRGENAYNEQFF. This rearrangement joins TRBV15 to TRBJ2-1, with D unresolved. V was cut by 6 bases and J by 2 bases, with 11 bases left in between. This CDR3 is 14 amino acids long. Germline CDR1 is LNHNV and CDR2 is YYDKDF (reference sequence).

This clone was seen a few times. The chain has TRBV7-9 and TRBJ2-7; D is possibly TRBD1 (5 bases). V lost 1 base and J lost 3, with 10 bases in between. Germline lookup yields CDR1 SEHNR and CDR2 FQNEAQ (reference sequence). CDR3 length: 14 amino acids. The CDR3 nucleotides read TGTGCCAGCAGCTTAGAGGACAAGAACTACGAGCAGTACTTC. Its translation: CASSLEDKNYEQYF.

This clone was detected only a few times. The chain recombines TRBV4-2 with TRBJ1-1; D possibly corresponds to TRBD1 (6 bases). The V end lost 0 bases, the J end lost 3 bases, and 8 bases lay between the germline ends. CDR1 is LGHNA and CDR2 is YNFKEQ in the germline V gene. The CDR3 extends over 14 amino acids. In DNA form, the CDR3 reads TGTGCCAGCAGCCAAGATCCAGGGGACACTGAAGCTTTCTTT. It specifies CASSQDPGDTEAFF.

For the CDR3, the DNA is TGCAGCGCCCGGACCGGGACTAGCGGTCTATCCACCGGGGAGCTGTTTTTT. This translates into CSARTGTSGLSTGELFF. The J gene is TRBJ2-2, the V gene TRBV29-1; 11 bases match TRBD2. V dropped 7 bases and J dropped 4; count of bases not matched to a gene: 14. The germline CDR1 and CDR2 sequences are SQVTM and ANQGSEA. CDR3 length equals 17 residues.

This clone came up a few times. The V gene is TRBV5-1, the J gene TRBJ2-1, with 9 bases fitting TRBD2. J was trimmed by 5 bases and V by 0 bases; bases with no gene match: 3. CDR1 and CDR2 from the germline V gene are SGHRS and YFSETQ. The length of the CDR3 is 15 residues. In DNA, the CDR3 is TGCGCCAGCAGCTTGGACCTAGCGGGAAACAATGAGCAGTTCTTC. This gives the protein CASSLDLAGNNEQFF.

This clone was detected only a few times. This sequence joins TRBV6-1 and TRBJ2-7, with D perhaps matching TRBD2 (5 bases). Germline CDR1 and CDR2: MNHNS and SASEGT. Trimming removed 2 bases from V and 7 bases from J, with 12 bases in between. This CDR3 comprises 13 residues. CDR3 sequence: CASSEFLSGEQYF. The CDR3 DNA reads as TGTGCCAGCAGTGAATTCCTTTCGGGAGAGCAGTACTTC.

This clone occurred a few times. The V and J genes are TRBV29-1 and TRBJ2-3; D is perhaps TRBD1 (5 bases). Germline CDR1 reads SQVTM; CDR2 reads ANQGSEA. This CDR3 spans 12 amino acids. V was pared by 5 bases and J by 4 bases, with 10 bases between. CDR3 residues: CSVFQGADTQYF. The CDR3 nucleotides are TGCAGCGTTTTTCAGGGCGCAGATACGCAGTATTTT.

This clone has more than one count but fewer than ten. The rearrangement uses TRBV9 and TRBJ2-1, with D possibly matching TRBD2 (6 bases). The CDR3 has 15 amino acids. The V and J ends lost 3 bases and 0 bases respectively, with 10 bases between them. Germline V CDR1 and CDR2: SGDLS, YYNGEE. CDR3 loop: CASSATRSSYNEQFF. In nucleotides, the CDR3 is TGTGCCAGCAGCGCGACTAGGAGCTCCTACAATGAGCAGTTCTTC.

This clone has only a few counts. The rearrangement joins TRBV30 to TRBJ1-5; D remains ambiguous. Trimming stripped 2 bases from V and 3 bases from J, with 11 bases between. The CDR3 contains 14 residues. Germline CDR1 and CDR2: GTSNPN and SVGIG (reference sequence). The CDR3 protein is CAWSPSSPNQPQHF. CDR3 DNA sequence: TGTGCCTGGAGTCCGTCGAGTCCCAATCAGCCCCAGCATTTT.

The chain joins TRBV29-1 to TRBJ1-1, with D perhaps TRBD1 (6 bases). Germline assignment: CDR1 SQVTM and CDR2 ANQGSEA. The CDR3 length is 12 residues. V lost 6 bases and J 4 bases, leaving 12 bases between the germline ends. The CDR3 bases are TGCAGCGTCACGAGGGGGGGCACTGAAGCTTTCTTT. Amino acids: CSVTRGGTEAFF.

The chain employs TRBV4-2 and TRBJ2-7; TRBD1 aligns across 8 bases. V lost 2 bases and J lost 6; bases outside the gene matches: 6. There are 14 residues in the CDR3. Looked up from germline, CDR1 is LGHNA and CDR2 is YNFKEQ. CDR3 sequence: CASSQTDRAGEQYF. CDR3 coding DNA: TGTGCCAGCAGCCAAACGGACAGGGCTGGCGAGCAGTACTTC.

The chain couples TRBV19 to TRBJ2-2; 10 bases line up with TRBD2. The CDR3 totals 16 residues. V was pared by 4 bases and J by 4 bases, with 6 bases of the junction left unmatched. Looked up from germline, CDR1 is LNHDA and CDR2 is SQIVND (reference sequence). CDR3 protein: CASSSYLAGATGELFF. In nucleotides, the CDR3 is TGTGCCAGTAGTAGCTATCTAGCGGGAGCCACCGGGGAGCTGTTTTTT.

This chain connects TRBV5-4 to TRBJ1-4, with D unclear. With 1 base removed from V and 7 bases from J, the gap between germline ends came to 8 bases. The CDR3 has 13 residues. Germline assignment: CDR1 SGHNT and CDR2 YYREEE (reference sequence). The CDR3 nucleotides read TGTGCCAGCAGCTTGTACAGTGGTGAAAAACTGTTTTTT. Protein: CASSLYSGEKLFF.

This clone was counted a few times. The CDR3 sequence: CASSLWQSEAFF. For the CDR3, the DNA is TGTGCCAGCAGCTTGTGGCAGTCTGAAGCTTTCTTT. This rearrangement joins TRBV7-9 to TRBJ1-1; D is uncertain. V was pared by 3 bases and J by 6 bases, with 8 bases between. Germline V CDR1 and CDR2: SEHNR, FQNEAQ (reference sequence). CDR3 length: 12 residues.

This clone was counted between two and nine times. The genes are TRBV15 and TRBJ2-7, with D perhaps TRBD2 (6 bases). V was trimmed by 0 bases and J by 7 bases, leaving 16 bases between them. The CDR3 covers 15 residues. CDR1 is LNHNV and CDR2 is YYDKDF in the germline V gene (reference sequence). The CDR3 spells CATSRDGRDGGEQYF. Here the CDR3 DNA reads TGTGCCACCAGCAGAGATGGGCGGGACGGTGGAGAGCAGTACTTC.

The rearrangement joins TRBV9 to TRBJ2-5; tentative D call: TRBD2 (7 bases). Germline V gene lookup returns CDR1 SGDLS and CDR2 YYNGEE. The CDR3 covers 15 residues. V lost 3 bases and J lost 2, with 14 bases in between. The CDR3 here is CASSARGGGQETQYF. CDR3 DNA: TGTGCCAGCAGCGCTCGAGGGGGGGGTCAAGAGACCCAGTACTTC.

J is TRBJ1-2 and V is TRBV30; possible D gene TRBD1, 6 bases. The V gene's germline CDR1 is GTSNPN and CDR2 SVGIG (reference sequence). The CDR3 is 11 residues long. V dropped 8 bases and J dropped 8 bases, with 15 bases sitting between them. DNA for the CDR3: TGTGCCCTATCTACAGGGCACGGCTACACCTTC. This translates into CALSTGHGYTF.